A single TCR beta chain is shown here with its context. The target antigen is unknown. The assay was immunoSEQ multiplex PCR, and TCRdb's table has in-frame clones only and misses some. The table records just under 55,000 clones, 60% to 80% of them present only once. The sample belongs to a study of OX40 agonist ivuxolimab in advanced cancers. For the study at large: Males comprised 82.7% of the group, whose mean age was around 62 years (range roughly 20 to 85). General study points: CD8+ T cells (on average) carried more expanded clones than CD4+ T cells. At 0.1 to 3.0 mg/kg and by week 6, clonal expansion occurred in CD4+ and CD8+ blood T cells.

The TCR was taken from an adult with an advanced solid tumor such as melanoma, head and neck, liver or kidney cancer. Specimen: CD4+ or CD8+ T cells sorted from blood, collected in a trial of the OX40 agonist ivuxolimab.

CDR3 loop: CASSLARQETQYF. The CDR3 coding sequence is TGTGCCAGCAGCCTCGCCAGGCAAGAGACCCAGTACTTC. The chain employs TRBV16 and TRBJ2-5; D is ambiguous. V shed 4 bases and J shed 2 bases, with 8 bases lying between them. CDR1 and CDR2 (germline): KGHSY, FQNENV. This CDR3 comprises 13 residues. The whole variable domain, filled in from reference TRBV16 and TRBJ2-5, reads GEEVAQTPKHLVRGEGQKAKLYCAPIKGHSYVFWYQQVLKNEFKFLISFQNENVFDETGMPKERFSAKCLPNSPCSLEIQATKLEDSAVYFCASSLARQETQYFGPGTRLLVL.